These 30 T cell receptor beta chains were all obtained from the same sample, sequenced in a study of human T cells and chemical hapten exposure. The time point was: patch test 2, 6 weeks after DPC sensitization. Treatment in this sample: therapeutic diphenylcyclopropenone sensitization with weekly scalp DPC. RNA extraction used unfractionated whole blood as the source of total RNA. MiXCR, run by TCRdb on the RACE reads, gives a single entry per CDR3 protein. The sample includes tens of thousands of distinct CDR3 sequences, approximately 9.6% of them seen just once. Material: whole blood, obtained in connection with sensitization to the hapten diphenylcyclopropenone (DPC). The origin of the receptors is a woman in her thirties with alopecia areata. Some clones in this sample may be carry-over from other donors' samples.

This clonotype has a count of ten or more. The V call is TRBV6-2 or TRBV6-3, the J call TRBJ2-3; 8 nucleotides agree with TRBD2. Trimming removed 0 bases from V and 15 bases from J; junction bases left unmatched: 11. The length of the CDR3 is 14 residues. The germline CDR1 and CDR2 sequences are MNHEY and SVGEGT. For the CDR3, the DNA is TGTGCCAGCAGTTACTCGACGGCGTTAGCGGGGAAATATTTT. Its translation: CASSYSTALAGKYF.

This clonotype was seen a handful of times. The J gene is TRBJ2-3, the V gene TRBV7-9; D remains ambiguous. Germline V lookup: CDR1 SEHNR, CDR2 FQNEAQ (reference sequence). CDR3 length: 15 amino acids. V was cut by 2 bases and J by 0 bases, with 9 bases left in between. The CDR3 nucleotides read TGTGCCAGCAGCTTAACCGGATTAAGCACAGATACGCAGTATTTT. Translation: CASSLTGLSTDTQYF.

This clonotype was observed many times. The genes are TRBV7-2 and TRBJ1-2, with 9 bases matching TRBD1. Germline assignment: CDR1 SGHTA and CDR2 FQGNSA. Trimming cost V 5 bases and J 6 bases; bases outside gene matches: 4. This CDR3 spans 13 amino acids. CDR3 nucleotide sequence: TGTGCCAGCAGCCGCCGGGACAGGGATGGCTACACCTTC. This translates into CASSRRDRDGYTF.

The sample holds many counts of this clonotype. This chain uses TRBV6-2 or TRBV6-3 with TRBJ1-1; maybe TRBD1 (6 bases). Germline CDR1 and CDR2: MNHEY and SVGEGT. The CDR3 totals 14 residues. Trimming shortened V by 4 bases and J by 2 bases, and 11 bases separated the two germline ends. Written as DNA, the CDR3 is TGTGCCAGCAGTTCCGGACAGCATAACACTGAAGCTTTCTTT. Translating it yields CASSSGQHNTEAFF.

Note on this clonotype: It may be a read error: a sequence one base away is much more abundant. This chain links TRBV6-1 with TRBJ1-6, with D tentatively TRBD1 (5 bases). The CDR3 sequence is 18 residues long. Germline V gives CDR1 MNHNS, CDR2 SASEGT. This CDR3 reads CVSSEVGRGSTNNSPLHF. The CDR3 coding sequence is TGTGTCAGCAGTGAAGTGGGTAGGGGCAGCACAAATAATTCACCCCTCCACTTT.

This clonotype was picked up a small number of times. V gene TRBV12-3 or TRBV12-4 combines with J gene TRBJ1-5; D not resolved. Trimming removed 1 base from V and 3 bases from J, with 7 bases in between. CDR3 length: 14 residues. CDR3 region: CASSLGGNNQPQHF. CDR3 nucleotides: TGTGCCAGCAGTTTAGGAGGGAACAATCAGCCCCAGCATTTT.

This clonotype was recorded at least ten times. The chain combines TRBV7-6 with TRBJ2-1; 7 bases agree with TRBD1. CDR3 length: 20 amino acids. The germline gives CDR1 SGHVS, CDR2 FNYEAQ. Germline trimming cut 1 base from V and 0 bases from J; bases unmatched to any gene: 15. The CDR3: CASSLVGRGLRMSSYNEQFF. The CDR3 coding sequence is TGTGCCAGCAGCTTAGTCGGCAGGGGGTTAAGGATGAGCTCCTACAATGAGCAGTTCTTC.

This clonotype turned up a few times. The chain uses TRBV29-1 and TRBJ1-1; TRBD1 is a possible D gene (5 bases). CDR1 SQVTM and CDR2 ANQGSEA come from the germline V gene. The CDR3 consists of 11 residues. The V end was cut by 6 bases, the J end by 6 bases, with 11 bases between. The CDR3 protein is CSVRDRPEAFF. Written as DNA, the CDR3 is TGCAGCGTACGAGACAGACCTGAAGCTTTCTTT.

This clonotype has more than one count but fewer than ten. The V and J genes are TRBV18 and TRBJ2-5, with unresolved D. V dropped 2 bases and J dropped 2 bases, with 9 bases sitting between them. Germline lookup yields CDR1 KGHSH and CDR2 LQKENI. The CDR3 covers 14 residues. This CDR3 is CASSPYPRQETQYF. For the CDR3, the DNA is TGTGCCAGCTCACCATATCCCAGACAAGAGACCCAGTACTTC.

The sample holds a few counts of this clonotype. Its ends do not fully match the called genes, so a read error is possible. The rearrangement uses TRBV6-5 and TRBJ2-4; no clear D gene. This CDR3 spans 14 amino acids. CDR1 and CDR2 (germline): MNHEY, SVGAGI. The CDR3 sequence is CTSSPPPPQNIQYF. For the CDR3, the DNA is TGTACCAGCAGTCCGCCCCCGCCCCAAAACATTCAGTACTTC.

This clonotype was seen only a few times. The chain couples TRBV28 to TRBJ1-5; 9 bases are a match to TRBD1. The CDR3 covers 15 residues. Germline CDR1 and CDR2: MDHEN and SYDVKM. With 5 bases clipped from V and 7 bases from J, the junction kept 9 bases outside the gene matches. The CDR3 DNA sequence: TGTGCCAGCAGTCAAACCGGGACAGGGAAGCAGCCCCAGCATTTT. Translation gives CASSQTGTGKQPQHF.

This clonotype was seen a few times. This rearrangement joins TRBV10-3 to TRBJ2-7; D gene unclear. Per germline, CDR1 ENHRY and CDR2 SYGVKD. CDR3 length equals 11 residues. V was shortened by 6 bases and J by 6 bases, with 9 bases between the two germline ends. CDR3 nucleotide sequence: TGTGCCATCAGGCAAGTTGGCGAGCAGTACTTC. As protein: CAIRQVGEQYF.

Many counts were recorded for this clonotype. CDR3 nucleotide sequence: TGTGCCAGCAGTCGGGCGGAGACCCAGTACTTC. It yields the protein CASSRAETQYF. The genes are TRBV6-2 or TRBV6-3 and TRBJ2-5; D is uncertain. The V and J ends lost 5 bases and 5 bases respectively, with 6 bases between them. CDR3 length equals 11 residues. Germline V gene data show CDR1 as MNHEY and CDR2 as SVGEGT.

V and J are TRBV29-1 and TRBJ1-4; no clear D gene. This CDR3 is 11 amino acids long. CDR1 and CDR2 from the germline V gene are SQVTM and ANQGSEA. V lost 1 base and J lost 7, with 4 bases in between. The CDR3 DNA follows: TGCAGCGTTGAAGGAGGTGAAAAACTGTTTTTT. This sequence encodes CSVEGGEKLFF. Full variable domain (missing parts from reference TRBV29-1 and TRBJ1-4): SAVISQKPSRDICQRGTSLTIQCQVDSQVTMMFWYRQQPGQSLTLIATANQGSEATYESGFVIDKFPISRPNLTFSTLTVSNMSPEDSSIYLCSVEGGEKLFFGSGTQLSVL.

V is TRBV28 and J is TRBJ1-1, with a weak D call TRBD1 (5 bases). Per the germline V gene, CDR1 is MDHEN and CDR2 is SYDVKM. The V gene lost 1 base and the J gene lost 5 bases, with 8 bases spanning the gap. The CDR3 runs 13 residues. In nucleotides, the CDR3 is TGTGCCAGCAGTTTATTCCGGGGGACTGAAGCTTTCTTT. This translates into CASSLFRGTEAFF.

This clonotype was found a few times. The rearrangement links TRBV6-5 to TRBJ1-3, with 8 nucleotides matching TRBD1. The junction had 6 bases not matched to a gene; V was cut back by 2 bases and J by 6 bases. The CDR3 consists of 15 residues. The V gene's germline CDR1 is MNHEY and CDR2 SVGAGI. This chain's CDR3 is CASSYDRGTENTIYF. The CDR3, as DNA: TGTGCCAGCAGTTACGACAGGGGTACTGAAAACACCATATATTTT.

This clonotype was picked up a small number of times. This chain connects TRBV7-2 to TRBJ2-2; TRBD2 might be the D (7 bases). Germline V gene sequence: CDR1 SGHTA, CDR2 FQGNSA. V dropped 5 bases and J dropped 6 bases, with 13 bases sitting between them. This CDR3 is 14 amino acids long. CDR3 amino acids: CASSRGGDAGELFF. The CDR3 DNA sequence: TGTGCCAGCAGCCGAGGGGGGGACGCCGGGGAGCTGTTTTTT.

This clonotype was recorded a few times. The chain joins TRBV29-1 to TRBJ2-3; 7 positions agree with TRBD2. The CDR3 consists of 14 residues. Germline V gene data show CDR1 as SQVTM and CDR2 as ANQGSEA. The junction had 8 bases not matched to a gene; V was cut back by 7 bases and J by 1 base. The CDR3 bases are TGCAGCGGTCGGCGGGGGATCGGCACAGATACGCAGTATTTT. Amino acids: CSGRRGIGTDTQYF.

V usage is TRBV7-2 and J usage is TRBJ2-1, with D perhaps being TRBD1 or TRBD2 (6 bases each). V lost 5 bases, J lost 4 bases, and 15 bases lay in between. The CDR3 is 15 residues long. Looked up from germline, CDR1 is SGHTA and CDR2 is FQGNSA. The CDR3 nucleotides read TGTGCCAGCAGCGCCCGGTGGGGGGCATACAATGAGCAGTTCTTC. Translated: CASSARWGAYNEQFF.

This clonotype was seen a handful of times. The chain carries TRBV7-2 and TRBJ1-6; 8 bases fit TRBD1. This CDR3 contains 15 residues. The germline V gene has CDR1 SGHTA and CDR2 FQGNSA. J lost 6 bases, V lost 5 bases, and 6 bases had no gene match. The CDR3, as DNA: TGTGCCAGCAGCCAAAGGACAGGGTTTAATTCACCCCTCCACTTT. Translation gives CASSQRTGFNSPLHF.

This clonotype was detected ten times or more. The V gene is TRBV6-6, the J gene TRBJ1-1; 11 nucleotides align to TRBD1. CDR1 is MNHNY and CDR2 is SVGAGI in the germline V gene (reference sequence). This CDR3 comprises 16 residues. J was trimmed by 0 bases and V by 7 bases; bases with no gene match: 7. The CDR3 here is CASNYGQGAMNTEAFF. CDR3 DNA sequence: TGTGCCAGCAACTACGGACAGGGGGCCATGAACACTGAAGCTTTCTTT.

At least ten counts were recorded for this clonotype. V and J are TRBV5-6 and TRBJ2-7, with D hard to call. There are 11 residues in the CDR3. Germline CDR1 is SGHDT and CDR2 is YYEEEE. Deletions cut 0 bases from V and 5 bases from J, with 3 bases between. The CDR3 coding sequence is TGTGCCAGCAGCTTGGTTGACGAGCAGTACTTC. Its protein is CASSLVDEQYF.

This clonotype was counted many times. This chain links TRBV6-1 with TRBJ2-5, with 8 bases aligning to TRBD2. The CDR3 runs to 15 residues. Germline values: CDR1 MNHNS, CDR2 SASEGT. V trimming: 8 bases; J trimming: 7 bases; junction bases outside the gene matches: 15. Here the CDR3 DNA reads TGTGCCAGCTCCGGCGGCGGGGGGCTTCTTGTGACCCAGTACTTC. This encodes CASSGGGGLLVTQYF.

This clonotype was recorded at least ten times. The chain links TRBV12-3 or TRBV12-4 to TRBJ2-3; D possibly corresponds to TRBD1 (5 bases). The CDR3 is 16 amino acids. The V end was cut by 5 bases, the J end by 2 bases, with 17 bases between. CDR3 loop: CASSPGHISYTDTQYF. The CDR3 DNA is TGTGCCAGCAGTCCCGGACATATCTCCTACACAGATACGCAGTATTTT.

This clonotype was counted ten times or more. The chain joins TRBV10-3 to TRBJ1-3; unclear D gene. The CDR3 is 11 residues long. Germline CDR1 ENHRY, CDR2 SYGVKD. V shed 5 bases and J shed 4 bases, with 3 bases lying between them. CDR3: CAISLGNTIYF. CDR3 sequence (DNA): TGTGCCATCAGTTTGGGAAACACCATATATTTT.

The chain uses TRBV2 and TRBJ2-5; D uncertain. The CDR3 has 13 residues. Germline V CDR1 and CDR2: SNHLY, FYNNEI. Trimming stripped 6 bases from V and 5 bases from J, with 13 bases between. As DNA, the CDR3 is TGTGCCAGCAGATCTGGGATCTCGGAGACCCAGTACTTC. Translation: CASRSGISETQYF.

V gene TRBV7-2 combines with J gene TRBJ2-7, with 8 nucleotides matching TRBD2. The CDR3 extends over 14 amino acids. Germline-derived CDR1 and CDR2 are SGHTA and FQGNSA. The J segment lost 2 bases and the V segment lost 5 bases, leaving 5 bases of the junction unmatched. The CDR3 nucleotides read TGTGCCAGCAGCCAACAGCGGGGGCCCTACGAGCAGTACTTC. Translated: CASSQQRGPYEQYF.

This clonotype has a count of ten or more. The chain couples TRBV10-3 to TRBJ1-2; 7 positions match TRBD1. The CDR3 extends over 13 amino acids. The germline gives CDR1 ENHRY, CDR2 SYGVKD. With V trimmed by 5 bases and J by 8 bases, 8 bases remained unmatched. CDR3 sequence: CAISKDRDSGYTF. The CDR3 DNA is TGTGCCATCAGTAAAGACAGGGACAGCGGCTACACCTTC.

In its sample, this clonotype was seen many times. V and J are TRBV14 and TRBJ1-5; D is unclear. Trimming took off 0 bases at V and 5 bases at J, with 5 bases between the two ends. CDR3 size: 13 residues. Germline V lookup: CDR1 SGHDN, CDR2 FVKESK. DNA for the CDR3: TGTGCCAGCAGCCAAGATCCTTATCAGCCCCAGCATTTT. It codes for CASSQDPYQPQHF.

V usage is TRBV7-3 and J usage is TRBJ2-2; TRBD1 might be the D (6 bases). The CDR3 is 13 residues long. Per the germline V gene, CDR1 is SGHTA and CDR2 is FQGTGA. V lost 2 bases and J lost 6, with 7 bases in between. CDR3: CASSLAGAGELFF. The CDR3 DNA follows: TGTGCCAGCAGCTTAGCAGGGGCCGGGGAGCTGTTTTTT.